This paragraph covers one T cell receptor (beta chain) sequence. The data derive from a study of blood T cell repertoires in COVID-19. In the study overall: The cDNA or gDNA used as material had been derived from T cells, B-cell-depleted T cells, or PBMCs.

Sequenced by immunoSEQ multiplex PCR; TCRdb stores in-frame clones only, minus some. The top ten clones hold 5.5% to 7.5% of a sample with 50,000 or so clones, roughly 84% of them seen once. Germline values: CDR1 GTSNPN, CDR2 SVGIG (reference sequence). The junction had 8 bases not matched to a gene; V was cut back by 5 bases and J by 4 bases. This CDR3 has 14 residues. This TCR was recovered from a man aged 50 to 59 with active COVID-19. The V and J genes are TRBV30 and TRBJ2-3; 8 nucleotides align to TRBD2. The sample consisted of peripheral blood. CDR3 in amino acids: CAWSRGLVPDTQYF. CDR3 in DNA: TGTGCCTGGTCCCGGGGACTAGTCCCAGATACGCAGTATTTT. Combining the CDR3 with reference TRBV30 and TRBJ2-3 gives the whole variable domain SQTIHQWPATLVQPVGSPLSLECTVEGTSNPNLYWYRQAAGRGLQLLFYSVGIGQISSEVPQNLSASRPQDRQFILSSKKLLLSDSGFYLCAWSRGLVPDTQYFGPGTRLTVL.